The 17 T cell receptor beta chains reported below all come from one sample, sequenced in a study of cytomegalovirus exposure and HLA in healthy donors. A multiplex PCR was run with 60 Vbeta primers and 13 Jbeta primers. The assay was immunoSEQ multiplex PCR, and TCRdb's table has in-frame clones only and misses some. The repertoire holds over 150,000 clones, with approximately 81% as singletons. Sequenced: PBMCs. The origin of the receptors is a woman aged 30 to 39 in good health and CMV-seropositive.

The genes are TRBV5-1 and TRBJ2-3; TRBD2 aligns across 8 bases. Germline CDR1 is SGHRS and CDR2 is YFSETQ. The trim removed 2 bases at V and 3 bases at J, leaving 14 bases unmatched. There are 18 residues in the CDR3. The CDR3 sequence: CASSFLTSSGGNTDTQYF. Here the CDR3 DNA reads TGCGCCAGCAGCTTCCTGACATCAAGCGGGGGCAATACAGATACGCAGTATTTT.

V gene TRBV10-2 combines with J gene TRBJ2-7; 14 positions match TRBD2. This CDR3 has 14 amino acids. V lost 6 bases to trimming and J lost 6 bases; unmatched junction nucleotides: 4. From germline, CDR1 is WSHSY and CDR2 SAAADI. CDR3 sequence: CASRGTSGGREQYF. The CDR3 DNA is TGCGCCAGCAGGGGGACTAGCGGGGGTCGCGAGCAGTACTTC.

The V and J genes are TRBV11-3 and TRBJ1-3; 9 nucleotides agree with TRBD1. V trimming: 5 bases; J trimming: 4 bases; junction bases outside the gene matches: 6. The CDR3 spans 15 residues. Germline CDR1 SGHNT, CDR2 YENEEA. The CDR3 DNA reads TGTGCCAGCAGCGGGCGGACAGGGGCGGGAAACACCATATATTTT. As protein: CASSGRTGAGNTIYF.

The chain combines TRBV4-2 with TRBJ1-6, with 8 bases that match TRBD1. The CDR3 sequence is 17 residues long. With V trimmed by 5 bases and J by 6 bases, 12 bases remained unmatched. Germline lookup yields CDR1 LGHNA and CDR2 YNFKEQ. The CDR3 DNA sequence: TGTGCCAGCAGCACCTCCCGGGACAGGCCCGGTAATTCACCCCTCCACTTT. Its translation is CASSTSRDRPGNSPLHF.

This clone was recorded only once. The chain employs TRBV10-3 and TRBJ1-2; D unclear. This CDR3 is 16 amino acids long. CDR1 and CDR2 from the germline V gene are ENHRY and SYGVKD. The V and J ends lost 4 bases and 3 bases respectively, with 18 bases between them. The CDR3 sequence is CAISATLGSVDYGYTF. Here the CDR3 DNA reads TGTGCCATCAGTGCCACCCTAGGCTCCGTTGACTATGGCTACACCTTC.

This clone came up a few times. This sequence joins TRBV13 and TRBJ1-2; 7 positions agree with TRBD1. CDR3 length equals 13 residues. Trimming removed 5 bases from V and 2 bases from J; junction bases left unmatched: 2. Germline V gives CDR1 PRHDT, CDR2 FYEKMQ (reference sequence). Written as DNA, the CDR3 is TGTGCCAGCAGCGAGGGACAGAACTATGGCTACACCTTC. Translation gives CASSEGQNYGYTF.

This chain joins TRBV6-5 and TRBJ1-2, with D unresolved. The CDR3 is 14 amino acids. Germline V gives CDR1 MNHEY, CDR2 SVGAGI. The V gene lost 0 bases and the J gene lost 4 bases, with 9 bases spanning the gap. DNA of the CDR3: TGTGCCAGCAGTTACTCAGTACAGATCTATGGCTACACCTTC. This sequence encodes CASSYSVQIYGYTF.

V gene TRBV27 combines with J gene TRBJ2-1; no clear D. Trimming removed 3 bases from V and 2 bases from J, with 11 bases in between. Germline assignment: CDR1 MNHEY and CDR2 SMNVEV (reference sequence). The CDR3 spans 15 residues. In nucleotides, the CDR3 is TGTGCCAGCAGTTTTGCCCCCCCTACCTACAATGAGCAGTTCTTC. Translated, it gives CASSFAPPTYNEQFF.

CDR3 amino acids: CASSLEPGVAEAFF. In DNA form, the CDR3 reads TGTGCCAGCAGCTTAGAACCAGGGGTAGCTGAAGCTTTCTTT. The rearrangement links TRBV7-6 to TRBJ1-1, with a possible D match to TRBD1 (6 bases). Germline V gene lookup returns CDR1 SGHVS and CDR2 FNYEAQ. The CDR3 covers 14 residues. The V end was cut by 1 base, the J end by 6 bases, with 12 bases between. Together with reference TRBV7-6 and TRBJ1-1, the CDR3 gives the full variable domain: GAGVSQSPRYKVTKRGQDVALRCDPISGHVSLYWYRQALGQGPEFLTYFNYEAQQDKSGLPNDRFSAERPEGSISTLTIQRTEQRDSAMYRCASSLEPGVAEAFFGQGTRLTVV.

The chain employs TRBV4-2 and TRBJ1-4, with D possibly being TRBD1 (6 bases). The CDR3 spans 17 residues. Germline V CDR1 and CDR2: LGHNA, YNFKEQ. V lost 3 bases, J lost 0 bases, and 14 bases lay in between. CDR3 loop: CASSQGGKGATNEKLFF. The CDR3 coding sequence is TGTGCCAGCAGCCAGGGGGGGAAGGGGGCAACTAATGAAAAACTGTTTTTT.

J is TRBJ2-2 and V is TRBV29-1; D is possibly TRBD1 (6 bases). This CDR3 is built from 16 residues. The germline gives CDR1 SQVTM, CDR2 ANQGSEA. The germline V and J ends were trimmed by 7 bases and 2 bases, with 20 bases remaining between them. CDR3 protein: CSAKLRGHLNTGELFF. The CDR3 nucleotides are TGCAGCGCTAAACTCAGGGGACATCTCAACACCGGGGAGCTGTTTTTT.

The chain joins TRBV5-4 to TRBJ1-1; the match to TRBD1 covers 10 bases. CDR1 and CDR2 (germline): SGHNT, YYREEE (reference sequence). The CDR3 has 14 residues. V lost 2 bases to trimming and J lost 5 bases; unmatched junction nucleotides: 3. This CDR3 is CASSFMGQGTEAFF. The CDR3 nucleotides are TGTGCCAGCAGCTTTATGGGACAGGGGACTGAAGCTTTCTTT. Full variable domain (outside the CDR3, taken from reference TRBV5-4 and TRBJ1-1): ETGVTQSPTHLIKTRGQQVTLRCSSQSGHNTVSWYQQALGQGPQFIFQYYREEENGRGNFPPRFSGLQFPNYSSELNVNALELDDSALYLCASSFMGQGTEAFFGQGTRLTVV.

The CDR3 bases are TGTGCCAGCAGTAGAAACAGGGCAGAAAAACTGTTTTTT. As protein: CASSRNRAEKLFF. The chain uses TRBV6-6 and TRBJ1-4; possibly TRBD1 for D (6 bases). CDR3 length equals 13 residues. The germline CDR1 and CDR2 sequences are MNHNY and SVGAGI (reference sequence). V was clipped by 5 bases and J by 8 bases, with 12 bases between them.

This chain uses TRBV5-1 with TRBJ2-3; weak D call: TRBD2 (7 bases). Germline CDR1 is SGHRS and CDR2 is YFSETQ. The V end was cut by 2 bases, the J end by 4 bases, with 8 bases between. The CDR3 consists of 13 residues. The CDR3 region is CASSLGGADTQYF. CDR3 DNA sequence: TGCGCCAGCAGCTTAGGGGGGGCAGATACGCAGTATTTT.

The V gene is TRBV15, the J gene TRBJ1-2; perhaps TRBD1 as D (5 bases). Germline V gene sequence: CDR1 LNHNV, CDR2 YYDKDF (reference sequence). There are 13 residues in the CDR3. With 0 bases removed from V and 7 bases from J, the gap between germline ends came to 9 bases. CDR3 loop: CATSRERGTGYTF. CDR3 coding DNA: TGTGCCACCAGCAGAGAGCGCGGGACTGGCTACACCTTC.

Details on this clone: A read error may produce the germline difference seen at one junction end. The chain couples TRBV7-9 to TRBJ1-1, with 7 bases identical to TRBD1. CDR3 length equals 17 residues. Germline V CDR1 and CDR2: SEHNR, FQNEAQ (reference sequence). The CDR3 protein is CASSFGKGAEMKTEAFF. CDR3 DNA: TGTGCCAGCAGCTTTGGTAAGGGGGCAGAGATGAAGACTGAAGCTTTCTTT. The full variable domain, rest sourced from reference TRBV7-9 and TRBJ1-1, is DTGVSQNPRHKITKRGQNVTFRCDPISEHNRLYWYRQTLGQGPEFLTYFQNEAQLEKSRLLSDRFSAERPKGSFSTLEIQRTEQGDSAMYLCASSFGKGAEMKTEAFFGQGTRLTVV.

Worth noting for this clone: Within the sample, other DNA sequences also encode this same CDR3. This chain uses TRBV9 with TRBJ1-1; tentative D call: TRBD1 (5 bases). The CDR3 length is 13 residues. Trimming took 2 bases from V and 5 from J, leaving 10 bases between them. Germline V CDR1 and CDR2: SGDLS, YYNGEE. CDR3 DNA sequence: TGTGCCAGCAGCGTGGGGGGAAGTACTGAAGCTTTCTTT. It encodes CASSVGGSTEAFF.